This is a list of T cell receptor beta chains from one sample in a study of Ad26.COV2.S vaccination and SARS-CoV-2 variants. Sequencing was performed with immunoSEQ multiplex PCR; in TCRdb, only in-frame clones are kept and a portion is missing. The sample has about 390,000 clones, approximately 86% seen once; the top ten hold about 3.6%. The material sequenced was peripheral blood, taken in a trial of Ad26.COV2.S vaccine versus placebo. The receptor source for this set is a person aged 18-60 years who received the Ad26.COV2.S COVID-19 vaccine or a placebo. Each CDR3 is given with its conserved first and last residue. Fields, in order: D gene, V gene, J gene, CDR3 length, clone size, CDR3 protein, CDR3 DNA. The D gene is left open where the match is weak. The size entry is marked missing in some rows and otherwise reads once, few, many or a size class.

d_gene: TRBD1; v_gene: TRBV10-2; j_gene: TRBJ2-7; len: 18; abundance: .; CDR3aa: CASSEGSLGTGNSYEQYF; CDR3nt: TGCGCCAGCAGTGAAGGTAGCCTTGGGACAGGCAACTCCTACGAGCAGTACTTC
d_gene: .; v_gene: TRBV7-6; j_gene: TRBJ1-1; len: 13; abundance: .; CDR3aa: CASKGGMNTEAFF; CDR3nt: TGTGCCAGCAAGGGAGGAATGAACACTGAAGCTTTCTTT
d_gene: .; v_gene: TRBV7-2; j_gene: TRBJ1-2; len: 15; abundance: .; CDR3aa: CASSPTGPANYGYTF; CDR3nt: TGTGCCAGCAGCCCCACGGGGCCCGCTAACTATGGCTACACCTTC
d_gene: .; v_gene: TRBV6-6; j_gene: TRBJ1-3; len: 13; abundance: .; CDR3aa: CASSSGAGNTIYF; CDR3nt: TGTGCCAGCAGTTCAGGGGCTGGAAACACCATATATTTT
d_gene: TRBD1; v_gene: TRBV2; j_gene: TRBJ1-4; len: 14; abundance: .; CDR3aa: CASRPGTGNEKLFF; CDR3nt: TGTGCCAGCCGACCCGGGACAGGGAATGAAAAACTGTTTTTT
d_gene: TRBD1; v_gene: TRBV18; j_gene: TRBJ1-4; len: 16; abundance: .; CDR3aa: CASSPQEQGLREKLFF; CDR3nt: TGTGCCAGCTCACCGCAGGAACAGGGGTTGCGCGAAAAACTGTTTTTT
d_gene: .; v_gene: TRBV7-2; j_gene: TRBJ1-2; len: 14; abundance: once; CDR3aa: CASSLAGGDYGYTF; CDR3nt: TGTGCCAGCAGCTTAGCTGGGGGGGACTATGGCTACACCTTC
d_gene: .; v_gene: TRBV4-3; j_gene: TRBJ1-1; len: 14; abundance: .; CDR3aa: CASSQGVGNTEAFF; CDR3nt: TGCGCCAGCAGCCAAGGGGTCGGGAACACTGAAGCTTTCTTT
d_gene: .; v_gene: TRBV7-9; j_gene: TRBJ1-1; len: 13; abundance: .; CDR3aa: CASSLDGYTEAFF; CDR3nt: TGTGCCAGCAGCTTAGATGGGTACACTGAAGCTTTCTTT
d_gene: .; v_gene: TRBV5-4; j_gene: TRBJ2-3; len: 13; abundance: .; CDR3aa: CASSLGTPDTQYF; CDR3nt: TGTGCCAGCAGCTTGGGGACCCCAGATACGCAGTATTTT
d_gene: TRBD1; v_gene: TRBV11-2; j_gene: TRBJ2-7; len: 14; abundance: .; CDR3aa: CASSLGTGRREQYF; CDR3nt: TGTGCCAGCAGCTTAGGGACAGGCCGCCGAGAGCAGTACTTC
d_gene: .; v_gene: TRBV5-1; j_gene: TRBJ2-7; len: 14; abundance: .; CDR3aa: CASSFWGRINEQYF; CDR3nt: TGCGCCAGCAGCTTTTGGGGGCGCATAAACGAGCAGTACTTC
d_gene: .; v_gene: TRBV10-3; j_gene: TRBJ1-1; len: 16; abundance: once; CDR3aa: CAISESATGSNTEAFF; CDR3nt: TGTGCCATCAGTGAGTCCGCGACAGGATCGAACACTGAAGCTTTCTTT
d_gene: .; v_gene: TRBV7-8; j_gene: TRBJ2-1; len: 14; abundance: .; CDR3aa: CASSLAVGVGEQFF; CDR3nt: TGTGCCAGCAGCTTAGCAGTGGGGGTCGGTGAGCAGTTCTTC
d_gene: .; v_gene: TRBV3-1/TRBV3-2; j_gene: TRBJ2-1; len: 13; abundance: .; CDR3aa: CASSRTGTNEQFF; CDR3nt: TGTGCCAGCAGCCGGACCGGTACCAATGAGCAGTTCTTC
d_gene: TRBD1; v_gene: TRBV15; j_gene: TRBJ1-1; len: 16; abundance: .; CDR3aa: CATSRGGTGGLTEAFF; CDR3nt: TGTGCCACCAGCAGAGGGGGGACAGGGGGCCTTACTGAAGCTTTCTTT